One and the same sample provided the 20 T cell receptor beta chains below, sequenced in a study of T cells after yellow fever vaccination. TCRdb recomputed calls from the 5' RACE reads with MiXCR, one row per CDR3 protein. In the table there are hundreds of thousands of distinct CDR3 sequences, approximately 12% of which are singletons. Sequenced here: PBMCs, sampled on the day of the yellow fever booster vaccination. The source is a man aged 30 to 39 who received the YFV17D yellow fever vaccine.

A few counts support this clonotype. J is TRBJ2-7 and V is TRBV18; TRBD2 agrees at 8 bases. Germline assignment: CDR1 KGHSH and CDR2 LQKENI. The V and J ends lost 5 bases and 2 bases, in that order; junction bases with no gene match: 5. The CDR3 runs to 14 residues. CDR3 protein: CASSFSGAPYEQYF. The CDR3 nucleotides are TGTGCCAGCTCATTTAGCGGGGCCCCCTACGAGCAGTACTTC.

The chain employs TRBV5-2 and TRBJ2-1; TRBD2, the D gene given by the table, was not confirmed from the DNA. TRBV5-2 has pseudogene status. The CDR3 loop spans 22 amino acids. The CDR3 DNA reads TGTGCCACCAAGGTGGGGACTAGCGGGAGATTGTCAGAATCCAAGATTCAGGATGAGCAGTTCTTC. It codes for CATKVGTSGRLSESKIQDEQFF.

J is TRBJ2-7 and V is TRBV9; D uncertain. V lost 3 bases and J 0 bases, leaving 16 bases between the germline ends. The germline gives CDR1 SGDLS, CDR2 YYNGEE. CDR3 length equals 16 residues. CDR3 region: CASSGGPKGSSYEQYF. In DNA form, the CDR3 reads TGTGCCAGCAGCGGAGGACCGAAGGGAAGCTCCTACGAGCAGTACTTC. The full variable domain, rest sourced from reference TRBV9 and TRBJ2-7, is DSGVTQTPKHLITATGQRVTLRCSPRSGDLSVYWYQQSLDQGLQFLIQYYNGEERAKGNILERFSAQQFPDLHSELNLSSLELGDSALYFCASSGGPKGSSYEQYFGPGTRLTVT.

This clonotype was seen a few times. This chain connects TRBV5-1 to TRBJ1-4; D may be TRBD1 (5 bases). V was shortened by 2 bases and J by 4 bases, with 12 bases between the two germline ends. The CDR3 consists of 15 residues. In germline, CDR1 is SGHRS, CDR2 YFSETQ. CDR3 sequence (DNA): TGCGCCAGCAGCTTCAATGGGGCAGTTAATGAAAAACTGTTTTTT. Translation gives CASSFNGAVNEKLFF.

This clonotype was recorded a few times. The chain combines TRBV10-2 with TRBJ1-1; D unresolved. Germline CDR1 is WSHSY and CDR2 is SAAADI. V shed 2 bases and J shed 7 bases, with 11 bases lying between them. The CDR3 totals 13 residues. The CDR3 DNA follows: TGCGCCAGCAGTGAGACGATCGGCAGTGAAGCTTTCTTT. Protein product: CASSETIGSEAFF.

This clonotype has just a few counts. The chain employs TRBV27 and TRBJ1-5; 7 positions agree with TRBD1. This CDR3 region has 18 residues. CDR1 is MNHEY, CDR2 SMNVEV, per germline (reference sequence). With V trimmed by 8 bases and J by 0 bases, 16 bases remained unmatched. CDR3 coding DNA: TGTGCCAGCGGAAACAGGGACAGCGCATCTTATAGCAATCAGCCCCAGCATTTT. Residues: CASGNRDSASYSNQPQHF.

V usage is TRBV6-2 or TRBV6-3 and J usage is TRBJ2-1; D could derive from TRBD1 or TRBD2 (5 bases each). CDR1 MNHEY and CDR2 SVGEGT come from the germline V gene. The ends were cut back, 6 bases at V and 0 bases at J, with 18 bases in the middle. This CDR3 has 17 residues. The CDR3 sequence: CASSESTGRASYNEQFF. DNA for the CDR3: TGTGCCAGCAGCGAATCTACGGGGCGCGCCTCCTACAATGAGCAGTTCTTC.

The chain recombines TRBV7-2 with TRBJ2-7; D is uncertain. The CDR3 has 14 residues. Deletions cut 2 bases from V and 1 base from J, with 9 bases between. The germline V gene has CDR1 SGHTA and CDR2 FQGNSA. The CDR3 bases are TGTGCCAGCAGCTTATTTTGGAGATCCTACGAGCAGTACTTC. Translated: CASSLFWRSYEQYF.

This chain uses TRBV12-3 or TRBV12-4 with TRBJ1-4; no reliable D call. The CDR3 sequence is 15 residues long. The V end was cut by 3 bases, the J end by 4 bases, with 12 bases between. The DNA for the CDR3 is TGTGCCAGCAGTTTTTCCCCAGGCAGTAATGAAAAACTGTTTTTT. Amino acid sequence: CASSFSPGSNEKLFF.

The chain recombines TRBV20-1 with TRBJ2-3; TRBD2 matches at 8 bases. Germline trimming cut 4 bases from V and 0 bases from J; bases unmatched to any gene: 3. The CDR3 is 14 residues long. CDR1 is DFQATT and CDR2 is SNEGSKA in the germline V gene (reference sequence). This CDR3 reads CSAMREVSTDTQYF. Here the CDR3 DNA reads TGCAGTGCTATGCGGGAGGTGAGCACAGATACGCAGTATTTT.

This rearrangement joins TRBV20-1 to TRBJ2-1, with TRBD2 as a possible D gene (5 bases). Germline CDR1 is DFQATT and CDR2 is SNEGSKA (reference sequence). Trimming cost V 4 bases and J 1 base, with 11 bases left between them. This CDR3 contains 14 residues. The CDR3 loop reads CSAIGPGSYNEQFF. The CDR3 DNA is TGCAGTGCTATAGGACCGGGGTCCTACAATGAGCAGTTCTTC.

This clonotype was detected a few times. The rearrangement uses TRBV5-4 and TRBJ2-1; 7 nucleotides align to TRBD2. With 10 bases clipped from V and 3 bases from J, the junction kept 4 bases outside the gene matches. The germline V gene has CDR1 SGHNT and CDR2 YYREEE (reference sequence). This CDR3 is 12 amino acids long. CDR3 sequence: CAWEGRYNEQFF. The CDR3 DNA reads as TGTGCCTGGGAGGGCCGCTACAATGAGCAGTTCTTC.

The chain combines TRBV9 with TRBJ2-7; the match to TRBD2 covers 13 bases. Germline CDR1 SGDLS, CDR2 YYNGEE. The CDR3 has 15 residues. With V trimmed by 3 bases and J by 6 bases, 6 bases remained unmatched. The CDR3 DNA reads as TGTGCCAGCAGCGCCGGACTAGCGGGAGTCCTCGAGCAGTACTTC. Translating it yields CASSAGLAGVLEQYF.

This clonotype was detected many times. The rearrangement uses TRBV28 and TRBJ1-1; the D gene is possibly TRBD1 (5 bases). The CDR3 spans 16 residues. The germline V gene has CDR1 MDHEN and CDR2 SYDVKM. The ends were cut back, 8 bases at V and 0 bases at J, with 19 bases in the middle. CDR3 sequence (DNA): TGTGCCAGCGTCTACAGGTTTACCTCCATGAACACTGAAGCTTTCTTT. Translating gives CASVYRFTSMNTEAFF.

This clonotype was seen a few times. CDR3 region: CSAPSGLAGGRGYNEQFF. The CDR3 DNA is TGCAGTGCTCCAAGCGGACTAGCGGGAGGTAGAGGGTACAATGAGCAGTTCTTC. The chain employs TRBV20-1 and TRBJ2-1; 14 positions agree with TRBD2. CDR1 is DFQATT and CDR2 is SNEGSKA in the germline V gene (reference sequence). V was pared by 5 bases and J by 4 bases, with 13 bases of the junction left unmatched. The CDR3 is 18 residues long.

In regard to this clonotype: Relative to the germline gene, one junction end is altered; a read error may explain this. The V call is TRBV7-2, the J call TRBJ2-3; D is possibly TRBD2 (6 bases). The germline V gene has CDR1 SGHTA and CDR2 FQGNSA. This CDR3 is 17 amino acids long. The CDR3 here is CASSLAPGLPPLDTEYF. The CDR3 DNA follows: TGTGCCAGCAGCTTAGCCCCGGGACTCCCGCCACTCGATACGGAGTATTTT.

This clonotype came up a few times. The CDR3 reads CASSLYIGTRRENEQFF. The CDR3 region has the DNA TGCGCCAGCAGCTTGTATATTGGGACACGCCGGGAAAATGAGCAGTTCTTC. The rearrangement joins TRBV5-1 to TRBJ2-1; TRBD1 might be the D (6 bases). The V gene lost 1 base and the J gene lost 7 bases, with 21 bases spanning the gap. CDR3 length: 17 residues. Per germline, CDR1 SGHRS and CDR2 YFSETQ. The full variable domain, in which reference TRBV5-1 and TRBJ2-1 provide the parts outside the CDR3, is KAGVTQTPRYLIKTRGQQVTLSCSPISGHRSVSWYQQTPGQGLQFLFEYFSETQRNKGNFPGRFSGRQFSNSRSEMNVSTLELGDSALYLCASSLYIGTRRENEQFFGPGTRLTVL.

The CDR3 DNA reads as TGTGCCAGCAGCTCGGATCAGAGAGGTTCCTACGAGCAGTACTTC. This codes for CASSSDQRGSYEQYF. V gene TRBV7-6 combines with J gene TRBJ2-7, with D uncertain. V dropped 4 bases and J dropped 1 base, with 14 bases sitting between them. Per germline, CDR1 SGHVS and CDR2 FNYEAQ. This CDR3 is built from 15 residues.

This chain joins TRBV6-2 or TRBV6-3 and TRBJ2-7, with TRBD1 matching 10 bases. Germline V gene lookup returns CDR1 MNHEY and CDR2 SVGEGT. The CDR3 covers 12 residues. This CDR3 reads CASTGGLYEQYF. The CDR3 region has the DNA TGTGCGTCGACAGGGGGCCTCTACGAGCAGTACTTC.

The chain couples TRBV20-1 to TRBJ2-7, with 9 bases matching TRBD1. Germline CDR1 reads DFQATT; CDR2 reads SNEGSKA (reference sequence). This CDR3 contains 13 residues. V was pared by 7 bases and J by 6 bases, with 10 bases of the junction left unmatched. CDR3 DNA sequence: TGCAGTGTAACAGGGGGCACCTGGGCCGAGCAGTACTTC. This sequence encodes CSVTGGTWAEQYF.